This T cell receptor (beta chain) stems from a study of CD8+CD57+ T cells in acquired aplastic anemia. About the research overall: The DNA of sorted CD4+ and CD8+ cells averaged roughly 3.2 ug. General study points: Found in both controls and patients were approximately 30 CD8+ CDR3 sequences. With respect to CD8+ Simpson's diversity, patients and controls did not differ significantly.

Sequencing was done on patients that had shown CD8+CD57+ cell expansion by flow cytometry. Patients, without exception, had severe acquired aplastic anemia. Profiling that covered TCR beta VDJ and CDR3 relied on genomic DNA as its template. TCRdb reanalysed the reads using MiXCR and keeps one entry per CDR3 protein. Found here are about 58,000 distinct CDR3 sequences, around 57% of them singletons; the top ten hold 15% to 20%. A single count supports this clonotype. Its specificity is not known. Germline V lookup: CDR1 DFQATT, CDR2 SNEGSKA (reference sequence). This CDR3 contains 17 residues. Trimming left V 0 bases short and J 9 bases short, with 21 bases between.

Sequenced sample: sorted CD4+, CD8+, or CD8+CD57+ T cells (not recorded which) from PBMCs. The clonotype originates from a human donor with aplastic anemia. The chain recombines TRBV20-1 with TRBJ1-6; D may be TRBD1 (6 bases). CDR3 coding DNA: TGCAGTGCTAGAGAATATAGGGGTCGTCAGGGGTCTTCACCCCTCCACTTT. Translation: CSAREYRGRQGSSPLHF.